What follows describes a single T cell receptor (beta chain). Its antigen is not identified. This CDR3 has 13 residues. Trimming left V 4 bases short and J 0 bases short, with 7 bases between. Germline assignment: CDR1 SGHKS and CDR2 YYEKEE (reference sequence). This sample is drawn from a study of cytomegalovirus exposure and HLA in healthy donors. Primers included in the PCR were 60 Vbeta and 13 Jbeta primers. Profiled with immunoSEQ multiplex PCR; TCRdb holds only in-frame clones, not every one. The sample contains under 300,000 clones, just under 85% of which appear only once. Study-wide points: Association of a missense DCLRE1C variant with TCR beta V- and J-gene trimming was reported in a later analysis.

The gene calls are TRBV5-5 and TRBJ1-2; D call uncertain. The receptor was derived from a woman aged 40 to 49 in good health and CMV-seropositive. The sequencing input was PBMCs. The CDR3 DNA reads TGTGCCAGCAGCGATAGAGCTAACTATGGCTACACCTTC. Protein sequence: CASSDRANYGYTF.